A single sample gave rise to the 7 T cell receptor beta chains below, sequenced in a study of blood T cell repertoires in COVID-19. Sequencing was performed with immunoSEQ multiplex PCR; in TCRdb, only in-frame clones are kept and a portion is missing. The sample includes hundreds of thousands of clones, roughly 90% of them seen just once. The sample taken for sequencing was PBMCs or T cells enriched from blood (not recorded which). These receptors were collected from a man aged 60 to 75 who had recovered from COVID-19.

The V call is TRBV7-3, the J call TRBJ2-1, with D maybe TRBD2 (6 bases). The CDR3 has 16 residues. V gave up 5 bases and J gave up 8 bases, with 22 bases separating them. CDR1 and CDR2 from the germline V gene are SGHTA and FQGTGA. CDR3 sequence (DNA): TGTGCCAGCAGCCGGCTCGGGAGTCAAAAACGGGATGAGCAGTTCTTC. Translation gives CASSRLGSQKRDEQFF.

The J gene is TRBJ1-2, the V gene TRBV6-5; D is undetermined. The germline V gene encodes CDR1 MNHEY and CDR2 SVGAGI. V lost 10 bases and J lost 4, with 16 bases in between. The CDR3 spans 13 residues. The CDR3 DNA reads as TGTGCCACCAGCGGTCGAGGAGGCTATGGCTACACCTTC. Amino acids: CATSGRGGYGYTF.

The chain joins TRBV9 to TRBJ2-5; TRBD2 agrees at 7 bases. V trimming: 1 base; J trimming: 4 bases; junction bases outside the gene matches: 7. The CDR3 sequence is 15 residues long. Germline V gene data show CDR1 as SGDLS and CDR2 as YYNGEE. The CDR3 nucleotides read TGTGCCAGCAGCGTAAGCCCTTCGGGGGGAGAGACCCAGTACTTC. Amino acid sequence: CASSVSPSGGETQYF.

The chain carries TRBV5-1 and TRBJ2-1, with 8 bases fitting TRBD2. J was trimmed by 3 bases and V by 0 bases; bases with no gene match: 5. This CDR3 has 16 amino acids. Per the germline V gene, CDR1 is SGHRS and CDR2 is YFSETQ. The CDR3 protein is CASSLGTSSGYNEQFF. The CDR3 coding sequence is TGCGCCAGCAGCTTGGGGACTAGCTCGGGCTACAATGAGCAGTTCTTC. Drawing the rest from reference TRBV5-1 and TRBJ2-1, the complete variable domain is KAGVTQTPRYLIKTRGQQVTLSCSPISGHRSVSWYQQTPGQGLQFLFEYFSETQRNKGNFPGRFSGRQFSNSRSEMNVSTLELGDSALYLCASSLGTSSGYNEQFFGPGTRLTVL.

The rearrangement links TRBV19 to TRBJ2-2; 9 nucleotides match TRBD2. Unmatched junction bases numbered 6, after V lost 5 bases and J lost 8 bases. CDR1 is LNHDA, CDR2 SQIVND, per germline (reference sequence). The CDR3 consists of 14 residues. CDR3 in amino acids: CASSYTSGLGELFF. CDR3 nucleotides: TGTGCCAGTAGTTACACTAGCGGGTTGGGGGAGCTGTTTTTT.

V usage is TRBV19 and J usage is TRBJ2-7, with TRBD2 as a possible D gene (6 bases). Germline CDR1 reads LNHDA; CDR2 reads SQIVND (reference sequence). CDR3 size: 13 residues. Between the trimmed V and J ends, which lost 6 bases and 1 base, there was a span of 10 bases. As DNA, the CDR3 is TGTGCCAGTAGGGGACTCCCATCCTACGAGCAGTACTTC. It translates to CASRGLPSYEQYF.

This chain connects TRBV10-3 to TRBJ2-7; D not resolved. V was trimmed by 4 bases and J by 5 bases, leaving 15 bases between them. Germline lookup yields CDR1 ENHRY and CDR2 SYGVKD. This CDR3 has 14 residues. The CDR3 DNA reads TGTGCCATCAGTGTAGACGGAGTTCCCGACGAGCAGTACTTC. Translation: CAISVDGVPDEQYF.